The 8 T cell receptor beta chains below come from one sample, sequenced in a study of T-cell memory formation after mild COVID-19. A single record per CDR3 protein comes from TCRdb applying MiXCR to the 5' RACE reads. Of about 350,000 distinct CDR3 sequences in the sample, roughly 13% are singletons; the top ten hold approximately 21%. Sequences were obtained from PBMCs or a T cell subset sorted from them (not recorded which). The receptors were sampled from a man younger than 35 who had mild COVID-19 (a few samples of this study predate the infection). Cell type and time point are not known.

This clonotype was detected ten times or more. The chain couples TRBV5-5 to TRBJ1-5; TRBD1 matches at 9 bases. In germline, CDR1 is SGHKS, CDR2 YYEKEE (reference sequence). There are 15 residues in the CDR3. Trimming removed 4 bases from V and 7 bases from J; junction bases left unmatched: 9. As DNA, the CDR3 is TGTGCCAGCAGCCCTGGGACAGGGAGGAACCAGCCCCAGCATTTT. Translated: CASSPGTGRNQPQHF.

This chain uses TRBV27 with TRBJ2-7; no reliable D call. The V end lost 3 bases, the J end lost 3 bases, and 9 bases lay between the germline ends. This CDR3 region has 13 residues. Germline V CDR1 and CDR2: MNHEY, SMNVEV (reference sequence). This chain's CDR3 is CASSFGPNYEQYV. The CDR3 DNA sequence: TGTGCCAGCAGTTTCGGACCGAACTACGAGCAGTACGTC.

This chain joins TRBV7-9 and TRBJ1-2; TRBD1 might be the D (6 bases). CDR1 and CDR2 from the germline V gene are SEHNR and FQNEAQ (reference sequence). Trimming took off 5 bases at V and 4 bases at J, with 11 bases between the two ends. The CDR3 runs 13 residues. The CDR3 sequence: CASSPQGIYGYTF. CDR3 nucleotides: TGTGCCAGCAGCCCCCAGGGGATCTATGGCTACACCTTC.

This clonotype was seen only a few times. The chain recombines TRBV5-1 with TRBJ2-3; 10 bases match TRBD1. The germline CDR1 and CDR2 sequences are SGHRS and YFSETQ. J was trimmed by 2 bases and V by 0 bases; bases with no gene match: 3. The CDR3 loop spans 16 amino acids. The CDR3 is CASSLGDRGYTDTQYF. CDR3 in DNA: TGCGCCAGCAGCTTGGGGGACAGGGGCTACACAGATACGCAGTATTTT.

V gene TRBV20-1 combines with J gene TRBJ2-7; no definite D call. Germline V gene data show CDR1 as DFQATT and CDR2 as SNEGSKA (reference sequence). V lost 0 bases to trimming and J lost 0 bases, with 15 bases between them. The CDR3 runs 16 residues. Here the CDR3 DNA reads TGCAGTGCTAGAGATCTAACTCCCAGGCCCTCCTACGAGCAGTACTTC. It yields the protein CSARDLTPRPSYEQYF.

V is TRBV27 and J is TRBJ2-2, with 7 bases that match TRBD1. This CDR3 has 15 amino acids. J was trimmed by 3 bases and V by 0 bases; bases with no gene match: 1. Germline CDR1 MNHEY, CDR2 SMNVEV (reference sequence). The CDR3 sequence is CASSLSGGYTGELFF. Written as DNA, the CDR3 is TGTGCCAGCAGTTTATCAGGGGGCTACACCGGGGAGCTGTTTTTT.

The CDR3 here is CASSYRGLGYGYTF. DNA for the CDR3: TGTGCCAGCAGTTATAGGGGGCTCGGCTATGGCTACACCTTC. This chain uses TRBV27 with TRBJ1-2, with 7 bases aligning to TRBD1. J lost 4 bases, V lost 4 bases, and 6 bases had no gene match. Germline CDR1 is MNHEY and CDR2 is SMNVEV (reference sequence). The CDR3 spans 14 residues.

Only a few counts were recorded for this clonotype. The chain joins TRBV7-9 to TRBJ2-3; D gene uncertain. Per the germline V gene, CDR1 is SEHNR and CDR2 is FQNEAQ (reference sequence). The CDR3 spans 16 residues. V gave up 1 base and J gave up 4 bases, with 15 bases separating them. Here the CDR3 DNA reads TGTGCCAGCAGCTTAGGGGTAGCTCGGCATCCAGATACGCAGTATTTT. This encodes CASSLGVARHPDTQYF. The full variable domain, its missing parts supplied by reference TRBV7-9 and TRBJ2-3, is DTGVSQNPRHKITKRGQNVTFRCDPISEHNRLYWYRQTLGQGPEFLTYFQNEAQLEKSRLLSDRFSAERPKGSFSTLEIQRTEQGDSAMYLCASSLGVARHPDTQYFGPGTRLTVL.